The entry that follows covers one TCR beta chain sequence. Its target is not known. Replicate PCRs from sorted subsets contained roughly 200 ng DNA, which is 29,000 or so T cell genomes. Some clones are missing from TCRdb's copy, which holds only in-frame ones; the method was immunoSEQ multiplex PCR. Of 1,100,000 or so clones listed, around 82% are singletons. These data originate in a study of shared clonotypes between healthy human individuals. Study-wide findings and caveats: Exclusively blood specimens were collected; tissue repertoires likely differ.

All donors were healthy HIV-negative adults lacking recent acute infections or vaccinations. The clonotype was recovered from a man younger than 35 in good health. Some clones in this sample may be carry-over from other donors' samples. Specimen: memory CD4+ T cells from PBMCs. Subset denoted: CD45RA-negative fraction.

CDR3 DNA: TGTGCCAGCAGTTCGCATCCGGGACCGACCTCTGGAAACACCATATATTTT. This codes for CASSSHPGPTSGNTIYF. The chain combines TRBV27 with TRBJ1-3, with D tentatively TRBD1 (5 bases). The germline V gene encodes CDR1 MNHEY and CDR2 SMNVEV (reference sequence). CDR3 length equals 17 residues. V lost 4 bases and J lost 0, with 16 bases in between.